The source of this TCR beta chain is a study of T cells in Graves' hyperthyroidism and ophthalmopathy. Germline V gene data show CDR1 as LNHNV and CDR2 as YYDKDF (reference sequence). The CDR3 totals 15 residues. V lost 5 bases, J lost 3 bases, and 13 bases lay in between. This clonotype was seen ten or more times. The antigen is undetermined. Exclusion of patients followed from uncontrolled infection, other autoimmune disease, pregnancy or lactation. Used for diagnoses were clinical symptoms, serum thyroxine and TRAb, thyroid ultrasound and orbital computed tomography. Study-wide results and caveats: Ophthalmopathy was told apart from stable hyperthyroidism by a 13 V-J model. Peripheral blood also featured most of the thyroid clonotypes expanded above 0.001.

RNA transcripts yielded amplified TCR beta CDR3 regions. TCR CDR3 regions were first amplified by RT-PCR with HTBI primers. TCRdb recomputed calls from the multiplex PCR reads with MiXCR, one row per CDR3 protein. This table has 540,000 or so distinct CDR3 sequences, more than 45% appearing once. The J gene is TRBJ2-2, the V gene TRBV15; a weak D match, TRBD2 (6 bases). This receptor was identified in an adult woman with Graves' disease, either hyperthyroidism or ophthalmopathy (not recorded which). What was sequenced was peripheral blood or thyroid tissue (not recorded which). CDR3 sequence: CATSPRLAHTGELFF. The CDR3 region has the DNA TGTGCCACCAGCCCCCGGCTAGCGCACACCGGGGAGCTGTTTTTT.